These 26 T cell receptor beta chains originate from one sample sequenced in a study of beta chain features in type 1 diabetes. cDNA synthesis used the whole RNA isolate, giving expressed TCRB sequences. Assay used: immunoSEQ multiplex PCR; TCRdb lists only in-frame clones, some missing. In the table there are about 230,000 clones, 9.6% of which are singletons. Sequencing was carried out using naive CD4+ T cells from blood. Receptors were obtained from a woman younger than 30 in good health.

This clone has more than one count but fewer than ten. The chain couples TRBV6-4 to TRBJ2-7; D is ambiguous. CDR1 is MRHNA, CDR2 SNTAGT, per germline. Trimming shortened V by 6 bases and J by 4 bases, and 13 bases separated the two germline ends. The CDR3 extends over 13 amino acids. This CDR3 is CASSQTPLYEQYF. The CDR3 DNA is TGTGCCAGCAGCCAGACTCCCTTGTACGAGCAGTACTTC.

The chain links TRBV18 to TRBJ2-5; D perhaps matches TRBD1 (6 bases). With 0 bases removed from V and 5 bases from J, the gap between germline ends came to 13 bases. There are 15 residues in the CDR3. In germline, CDR1 is KGHSH, CDR2 LQKENI. The CDR3 DNA sequence: TGTGCCAGCTCACCACCAATGAAGCAGGGGGAGACCCAGTACTTC. Protein: CASSPPMKQGETQYF.

This clone was seen only a few times. This chain connects TRBV25-1 to TRBJ2-5; 9 positions match TRBD2. The CDR3 extends over 13 amino acids. Germline trimming cut 7 bases from V and 5 bases from J; bases unmatched to any gene: 5. CDR1 MGHDK and CDR2 SYGVNS come from the germline V gene. The CDR3 sequence: CASKRGAGETQYF. In DNA, the CDR3 is TGTGCCAGCAAGCGGGGGGCCGGGGAGACCCAGTACTTC.

This clone was observed a few times. V is TRBV5-5 and J is TRBJ2-2; D is possibly TRBD1 (6 bases). Per germline, CDR1 SGHKS and CDR2 YYEKEE (reference sequence). This CDR3 is built from 14 residues. The ends were cut back, 2 bases at V and 6 bases at J, with 11 bases in the middle. The CDR3 loop reads CASSFQAGAGELFF. Written as DNA, the CDR3 is TGTGCCAGCAGCTTCCAGGCAGGGGCCGGGGAGCTGTTTTTT.

V is TRBV10-3 and J is TRBJ2-1; TRBD2 matches at 14 bases. CDR1 ENHRY and CDR2 SYGVKD come from the germline V gene. CDR3 length equals 21 residues. V was clipped by 5 bases and J by 2 bases; unmatched bases: 17. The CDR3 sequence is CAISRTSGGSHYSLTYNEQFF. CDR3 sequence (DNA): TGTGCCATCAGTCGGACTAGCGGGGGGTCTCATTACTCATTAACCTACAATGAGCAGTTCTTC.

The chain carries TRBV9 and TRBJ2-3, with 8 nucleotides matching TRBD2. The germline V gene encodes CDR1 SGDLS and CDR2 YYNGEE. The CDR3 sequence is 15 residues long. J lost 3 bases, V lost 0 bases, and 3 bases had no gene match. The CDR3 region has the DNA TGTGCCAGCAGCGTAGCCAGCGGGAGAACAGATACGCAGTATTTT. It is translated as CASSVASGRTDTQYF.

This clone was found a few times. This chain uses TRBV9 with TRBJ2-3; possibly TRBD1 for D (6 bases). This CDR3 has 15 amino acids. With 1 base removed from V and 1 base from J, the gap between germline ends came to 10 bases. CDR1 is SGDLS and CDR2 is YYNGEE in the germline V gene. The CDR3 loop is CASSVQGSGTDTQYF. CDR3 DNA sequence: TGTGCCAGCAGCGTACAGGGGTCCGGCACAGATACGCAGTATTTT.

CDR3 bases: TGTGCCAGCTCTCGACGCCAGGGAGGGGAGGACAATGAGCAGTTCTTC. It translates to CASSRRQGGEDNEQFF. V and J are TRBV18 and TRBJ2-1; 7 bases match TRBD2. V shed 6 bases, J shed 5 bases, and the junction held 13 bases outside the gene matches. The germline V gene encodes CDR1 KGHSH and CDR2 LQKENI. This CDR3 comprises 16 residues.

The J gene is TRBJ1-1, the V gene TRBV5-4, with D possibly being TRBD1 (6 bases). This CDR3 is built from 12 residues. Germline-derived CDR1 and CDR2 are SGHNT and YYREEE (reference sequence). Trimming removed 5 bases at V and 7 bases at J, with 12 bases between. The CDR3 coding sequence is TGTGCCAGCAGGGAGCAGGGGCTTGAAGCTTTCTTT. This translates into CASREQGLEAFF.

V usage is TRBV20-1 and J usage is TRBJ1-1, with D possibly being TRBD1 (6 bases). Germline V lookup: CDR1 DFQATT, CDR2 SNEGSKA (reference sequence). This CDR3 is built from 11 residues. CDR3 sequence: CRGRGGTEAFF. Here the CDR3 DNA reads TGCAGGGGGAGGGGGGGCACTGAAGCTTTCTTT.

The chain employs TRBV5-6 and TRBJ1-5, with D perhaps matching TRBD1 (5 bases). Germline lookup yields CDR1 SGHDT and CDR2 YYEEEE. There are 14 residues in the CDR3. V was trimmed by 4 bases and J by 1 base, leaving 9 bases between them. The CDR3 protein is CASSAGRSNQPQHF. For the CDR3, the DNA is TGTGCCAGCAGCGCAGGGAGGAGCAATCAGCCCCAGCATTTT. Full variable domain (missing parts from reference TRBV5-6 and TRBJ1-5): DAGVTQSPTHLIKTRGQQVTLRCSPKSGHDTVSWYQQALGQGPQFIFQYYEEEERQRGNFPDRFSGHQFPNYSSELNVNALLLGDSALYLCASSAGRSNQPQHFGDGTRLSIL.

This clone came up a few times. The rearrangement links TRBV9 to TRBJ1-1; the D is unclear. CDR1 and CDR2 (germline): SGDLS, YYNGEE. Between the trimmed V and J ends, which lost 0 bases and 3 bases, there was a span of 6 bases. This CDR3 comprises 13 residues. Here the CDR3 DNA reads TGTGCCAGCAGCGTAGGTATGTACACTGAAGCTTTCTTT. Amino acid sequence: CASSVGMYTEAFF.

The chain combines TRBV6-5 with TRBJ2-3, with 8 bases fitting TRBD1. The germline gives CDR1 MNHEY, CDR2 SVGAGI. The CDR3 length is 15 residues. The J segment lost 3 bases and the V segment lost 6 bases, leaving 8 bases of the junction unmatched. The CDR3 DNA reads TGTGCCAGCAGCCCCGGAAGACAGGGGACAGATACGCAGTATTTT. Amino acid sequence: CASSPGRQGTDTQYF.

This clone was seen a handful of times. The chain carries TRBV5-4 and TRBJ2-1; TRBD2 matches at 8 bases. Germline-derived CDR1 and CDR2 are SGHNT and YYREEE (reference sequence). With V trimmed by 3 bases and J by 2 bases, 4 bases remained unmatched. This CDR3 has 15 residues. CDR3 protein: CASSSGTRTYNEQFF. In DNA, the CDR3 is TGTGCCAGCAGCTCCGGGACTAGGACCTACAATGAGCAGTTCTTC. Combining the CDR3 with reference TRBV5-4 and TRBJ2-1 gives the whole variable domain ETGVTQSPTHLIKTRGQQVTLRCSSQSGHNTVSWYQQALGQGPQFIFQYYREEENGRGNFPPRFSGLQFPNYSSELNVNALELDDSALYLCASSSGTRTYNEQFFGPGTRLTVL.

This sequence joins TRBV7-3 and TRBJ2-1; D gene unclear. The germline gives CDR1 SGHTA, CDR2 FQGTGA. The CDR3 has 13 amino acids. The V end was cut by 3 bases, the J end by 4 bases, with 7 bases between. In DNA, the CDR3 is TGTGCCAGCAGCTTGTCCCGTTACAATGAGCAGTTCTTC. Translation: CASSLSRYNEQFF.

This clone was counted between two and nine times. The CDR3: CAWSGGYEQYF. The CDR3 region has the DNA TGTGCCTGGAGCGGGGGCTACGAGCAGTACTTC. This chain connects TRBV30 to TRBJ2-7; tentative D call: TRBD2 (6 bases). The ends were cut back, 3 bases at V and 3 bases at J, with 6 bases in the middle. Germline values: CDR1 GTSNPN, CDR2 SVGIG (reference sequence). The CDR3 sequence is 11 residues long.

The chain couples TRBV30 to TRBJ1-6; 8 nucleotides line up with TRBD1. CDR1 GTSNPN and CDR2 SVGIG come from the germline V gene (reference sequence). The CDR3 spans 14 residues. J gave up 7 bases and V 3 bases, and 5 bases lay outside the gene matches. CDR3 sequence reads: CAWRTDRGNSPLHF. CDR3 nucleotides: TGTGCCTGGAGAACAGACAGGGGAAATTCACCCCTCCACTTT.

This clone occurred a few times. The chain joins TRBV2 to TRBJ2-2; 13 bases match TRBD2. CDR1 SNHLY and CDR2 FYNNEI come from the germline V gene. Germline trimming cut 7 bases from V and 5 bases from J; bases unmatched to any gene: 7. The CDR3 has 16 amino acids. CDR3 in amino acids: CASMLTSGGQTGELFF. The CDR3 DNA sequence: TGTGCCAGCATGCTGACTAGCGGGGGGCAGACCGGGGAGCTGTTTTTT.

The table lists this clone with many counts. The V call is TRBV4-1, the J call TRBJ2-1, with 14 bases fitting TRBD2. CDR3 length: 19 amino acids. Germline V lookup: CDR1 MGHRA, CDR2 YSYEKL. Losses at the gene ends were 1 base for V and 3 bases for J; bases not matched to a gene: 8. The CDR3: CASSQGGLAGANNYNEQFF. The DNA of the CDR3 is TGCGCCAGCAGCCAAGGGGGACTAGCGGGGGCAAACAACTACAATGAGCAGTTCTTC.

This clone occurred a few times. V is TRBV19 and J is TRBJ2-4; 8 bases match TRBD2. CDR1 and CDR2 from the germline V gene are LNHDA and SQIVND (reference sequence). J lost 12 bases, V lost 10 bases, and 20 bases had no gene match. The CDR3 is 15 residues long. Here the CDR3 reads CATHAPRVAGRTQYF. The CDR3, as DNA: TGTGCCACTCACGCGCCGAGGGTAGCGGGGCGGACTCAGTACTTC.

This chain connects TRBV5-1 to TRBJ2-5; 7 bases are shared with TRBD1. The end of the DNA fits TRBJ2-7 better, so the J call may be wrong. Germline V gene lookup returns CDR1 SGHRS and CDR2 YFSETQ. CDR3 length: 14 residues. CDR3 bases: TGCGCCAGCAGCCTGGACAGGCTCAGGAACGAGCAGTACTTC. Translated, it gives CASSLDRLRNEQYF.

The CDR3 sequence is CASSLAQGANEQFF. CDR3 bases: TGTGCCAGCAGCTTAGCCCAGGGGGCGAATGAGCAGTTCTTC. V is TRBV7-9 and J is TRBJ2-1, with 8 nucleotides matching TRBD1. The length of the CDR3 is 14 residues. With 0 bases clipped from V and 7 bases from J, the junction kept 2 bases outside the gene matches. Germline-derived CDR1 and CDR2 are SEHNR and FQNEAQ (reference sequence).

The chain links TRBV25-1 to TRBJ2-7; D is uncertain. The CDR3 has 11 amino acids. CDR1 is MGHDK and CDR2 is SYGVNS in the germline V gene. V lost 4 bases and J lost 4, with 5 bases in between. The CDR3 spells CASSVLYEQYF. The CDR3 DNA follows: TGTGCCAGCAGTGTTCTATACGAGCAGTACTTC.

This clone was picked up a small number of times. The chain couples TRBV29-1 to TRBJ2-7, with a weak D call TRBD2 (7 bases). The germline CDR1 and CDR2 sequences are SQVTM and ANQGSEA. The CDR3 is 13 amino acids. V shed 4 bases and J shed 4 bases, with 14 bases lying between them. The CDR3 region is CSVGGRGGYEQYF. CDR3 coding DNA: TGCAGCGTTGGAGGCAGGGGAGGGTACGAGCAGTACTTC.

This clone has a handful of counts. The V call is TRBV29-1, the J call TRBJ1-5; D uncertain. Germline V gives CDR1 SQVTM, CDR2 ANQGSEA. V lost 6 bases to trimming and J lost 0 bases, with 9 bases between them. This CDR3 has 13 residues. CDR3 loop: CSVAGISNQPQHF. The CDR3 bases are TGCAGCGTCGCAGGAATTAGCAATCAGCCCCAGCATTTT.

The V call is TRBV6-6, the J call TRBJ2-1; unclear D gene. Per germline, CDR1 MNHNY and CDR2 SVGAGI (reference sequence). The germline V and J ends were trimmed by 6 bases and 4 bases, with 13 bases remaining between them. The CDR3 loop spans 14 amino acids. The CDR3 sequence is CASSGATLYNEQFF. The CDR3 DNA reads as TGTGCCAGCAGCGGAGCTACCCTGTACAATGAGCAGTTCTTC.